One and the same sample provided the 17 T cell receptor beta chains below, sequenced in a study of blood T cell repertoires in COVID-19 (dated by TCRdb to the early 2020s). The library came from the immunoSEQ multiplex PCR assay. This is the immuneACCESS table as TCRdb keeps it, with only in-frame sequences that have V and J called. A part of the clones is gone; compared with another copy, unresolved V genes explain less than half, and the rest is unexplained. This sample holds under 65,000 clones; about four fifths were observed only once. The top ten hold 5.3% of the sample. Sequenced material: peripheral blood. These receptors all come from an older woman with acute or convalescent COVID-19.

This chain uses TRBV2 with TRBJ1-5; TRBD1 matches 8 bases. CDR3 length: 14 residues. J was trimmed by 9 bases and V by 8 bases; bases with no gene match: 12. Germline CDR1 is SNHLY and CDR2 is FYNNEI. The DNA for the CDR3 is TGTGCCAGCGACAGGGGAAATTCAGGCGTGCCCCAGCATTTT. Its protein is CASDRGNSGVPQHF.

This chain joins TRBV24-1 and TRBJ2-1; 7 bases agree with TRBD2. Looked up from germline, CDR1 is KGHDR and CDR2 is SFDVKD. The V segment lost 5 bases and the J segment 0 bases; nucleotides outside the gene matches: 9. The CDR3 is 17 amino acids. CDR3 loop: CATSASGMISSYNEQFF. In nucleotides, the CDR3 is TGTGCCACCAGTGCCAGCGGGATGATTAGCTCCTACAATGAGCAGTTCTTC.

A single count supports this clone. V usage is TRBV28 and J usage is TRBJ1-2, with D maybe TRBD1 (5 bases). V gave up 5 bases and J gave up 8 bases, with 21 bases separating them. CDR1 is MDHEN and CDR2 is SYDVKM in the germline V gene. The CDR3 is 15 amino acids. This chain's CDR3 is CASSSPSGGNGGYTF. The CDR3 nucleotides read TGTGCCAGCAGTAGTCCTTCCGGGGGGAACGGAGGCTACACCTTC.

The rearrangement links TRBV28 to TRBJ1-2; 10 nucleotides line up with TRBD1. V lost 8 bases to trimming and J lost 8 bases; unmatched junction nucleotides: 14. The germline gives CDR1 MDHEN, CDR2 SYDVKM. CDR3 length equals 15 residues. The CDR3 DNA sequence: TGTGCCAGCGCAGGGGGGGACAGGGGACTTCTAGGCTACACCTTC. The encoded protein is CASAGGDRGLLGYTF.

A few counts support this clone. The chain joins TRBV19 to TRBJ1-2; possible D gene TRBD1, 6 bases. Germline lookup yields CDR1 LNHDA and CDR2 SQIVND (reference sequence). V was cut by 7 bases and J by 6 bases, with 18 bases left in between. The CDR3 has 14 residues. The CDR3 region is CASTFSRTVNGYTF. CDR3 DNA sequence: TGTGCCAGTACCTTTTCCAGGACAGTAAATGGCTACACCTTC.

The chain couples TRBV11-2 to TRBJ2-7; possibly TRBD1 for D (6 bases). The CDR3 runs to 14 residues. The V and J ends lost 2 bases and 6 bases respectively, with 14 bases between them. Germline V gene data show CDR1 as SGHAT and CDR2 as FQNNGV. The CDR3 region is CASSLNSGGPEQYF. CDR3 coding DNA: TGTGCCAGCAGCTTAAACTCTGGGGGCCCCGAGCAGTACTTC.

This chain joins TRBV13 and TRBJ2-7, with a possible D match to TRBD2 (5 bases). The CDR3 contains 15 residues. V was clipped by 5 bases and J by 1 base, with 15 bases between them. The germline V gene has CDR1 PRHDT and CDR2 FYEKMQ (reference sequence). CDR3 sequence: CASSAVEAGSYEQYF. The DNA of the CDR3 is TGTGCCAGCAGCGCCGTGGAGGCAGGTTCCTACGAGCAGTACTTC.

The chain is built from TRBV6-1 and TRBJ1-2; TRBD1 might be the D (6 bases). There are 17 residues in the CDR3. Trimming took off 0 bases at V and 0 bases at J, with 14 bases between the two ends. Per the germline V gene, CDR1 is MNHNS and CDR2 is SASEGT. CDR3 bases: TGTGCCAGCAGTGAAGCGCTTCGGGACACAGCTAACTATGGCTACACCTTC. Its protein product is CASSEALRDTANYGYTF.

The chain is built from TRBV6-4 and TRBJ2-1; 10 bases align to TRBD2. Trimming at V came to 6 bases and at J to 5 bases, leaving 7 bases not matched to a gene. The length of the CDR3 is 15 residues. Germline lookup yields CDR1 MRHNA and CDR2 SNTAGT. CDR3 sequence: CASRAAGGLNNEQFF. In DNA form, the CDR3 reads TGTGCCAGCAGAGCAGCGGGGGGGCTCAACAATGAGCAGTTCTTC.

The J gene is TRBJ1-5, the V gene TRBV2; 8 bases map to TRBD1. CDR3 length equals 15 residues. Germline CDR1 SNHLY, CDR2 FYNNEI. V lost 6 bases to trimming and J lost 3 bases; unmatched junction nucleotides: 7. The CDR3 sequence is CASSADRGPNQPQHF. DNA for the CDR3: TGTGCCAGCAGCGCCGACAGGGGACCCAATCAGCCCCAGCATTTT.

This clone has only a few counts. This sequence joins TRBV6-5 and TRBJ2-7; 11 bases agree with TRBD1. The CDR3 spans 15 residues. The germline V gene has CDR1 MNHEY and CDR2 SVGAGI. Unmatched junction bases numbered 5, after V lost 7 bases and J lost 0 bases. The CDR3 is CASTPGTGGSYEQYF. The CDR3 region has the DNA TGTGCCAGCACCCCCGGGACAGGGGGCTCCTACGAGCAGTACTTC.

This clone appeared once. This chain joins TRBV3-1 (or the pseudogene TRBV3-2) and TRBJ1-6, with D possibly matching TRBD1 (5 bases). CDR1 LGHDT and CDR2 YNNKEL come from the germline V gene (reference sequence). The ends were cut back, 2 bases at V and 4 bases at J, with 6 bases in the middle. The CDR3 sequence is 14 residues long. This CDR3 is CASSQRQYNSPLHF. The CDR3 DNA reads as TGTGCCAGCAGCCAAAGACAGTATAATTCACCCCTCCACTTT.

The V call is TRBV11-2, the J call TRBJ2-5, with D uncertain. Germline V lookup: CDR1 SGHAT, CDR2 FQNNGV. The CDR3 consists of 12 residues. Deletions cut 2 bases from V and 4 bases from J, with 5 bases between. CDR3 in DNA: TGTGCCAGCAGCTTACTAGGAGAGACCCAGTACTTC. Translating gives CASSLLGETQYF.

The chain joins TRBV5-1 to TRBJ1-1; 8 bases are shared with TRBD1. CDR3 length: 17 amino acids. J gave up 3 bases and V 5 bases, and 15 bases lay outside the gene matches. Germline-derived CDR1 and CDR2 are SGHRS and YFSETQ. The CDR3 sequence: CASSSFDRGSYDTEAFF. The CDR3 coding sequence is TGCGCCAGCAGTTCATTTGACAGGGGAAGTTATGACACTGAAGCTTTCTTT.

The table lists this clone with a count of one. J is TRBJ2-7 and V is TRBV5-4; D may be TRBD2 (5 bases). Germline V lookup: CDR1 SGHNT, CDR2 YYREEE (reference sequence). There are 13 residues in the CDR3. V was shortened by 6 bases and J by 2 bases, with 12 bases between the two germline ends. This CDR3 is CASTRDLAYEQYF. For the CDR3, the DNA is TGTGCCAGCACGAGGGATTTAGCCTACGAGCAGTACTTC. The full variable domain, in which reference TRBV5-4 and TRBJ2-7 provide the parts outside the CDR3, is ETGVTQSPTHLIKTRGQQVTLRCSSQSGHNTVSWYQQALGQGPQFIFQYYREEENGRGNFPPRFSGLQFPNYSSELNVNALELDDSALYLCASTRDLAYEQYFGPGTRLTVT.

V gene TRBV3-1 (or the pseudogene TRBV3-2) combines with J gene TRBJ2-3; D not certain. Germline assignment: CDR1 LGHDT and CDR2 YNNKEL (reference sequence). The CDR3 is 12 amino acids. V was shortened by 1 base and J by 6 bases, with 5 bases between the two germline ends. Here the CDR3 reads CASSQVIDTQYF. The CDR3 nucleotides are TGTGCCAGCAGCCAAGTAATCGATACGCAGTATTTT.

This chain links TRBV30 with TRBJ2-5, with D hard to call. V lost 3 bases and J lost 5, with 10 bases in between. The CDR3 has 12 residues. Germline V lookup: CDR1 GTSNPN, CDR2 SVGIG (reference sequence). The CDR3, as DNA: TGTGCCTGGAGATCAATCGCGGAGACCCAGTACTTC. The encoded protein is CAWRSIAETQYF.